Below are 25 T cell receptor beta chains sequenced from a single sample in a study of siplizumab effects on memory and regulatory T cells. Clones were sequenced by immunoSEQ multiplex PCR, and TCRdb holds only the in-frame ones, with some missing. The sample comprises roughly 50,000 clones, about 97% of which are singletons, and around 0.66% rests with the top ten. Sequencing was performed on naive CD4+ T cells sorted from blood. These receptors were obtained from a human donor in good health.

V usage is TRBV7-9 and J usage is TRBJ1-2; TRBD1 is a possible D gene (6 bases). Trimming cost V 5 bases and J 1 base, with 14 bases left between them. The CDR3 has 15 amino acids. The V gene's germline CDR1 is SEHNR and CDR2 FQNEAQ (reference sequence). DNA of the CDR3: TGTGCCAGCAGCCGTAACAGGGAAAATAACTATGGCTACACCTTC. It codes for CASSRNRENNYGYTF. Drawing the rest from reference TRBV7-9 and TRBJ1-2, the complete variable domain is DTGVSQNPRHKITKRGQNVTFRCDPISEHNRLYWYRQTLGQGPEFLTYFQNEAQLEKSRLLSDRFSAERPKGSFSTLEIQRTEQGDSAMYLCASSRNRENNYGYTFGSGTRLTVV.

The chain has TRBV7-2 and TRBJ1-4; 9 bases align to TRBD1. The length of the CDR3 is 16 residues. The germline V gene encodes CDR1 SGHTA and CDR2 FQGNSA. The J segment lost 8 bases and the V segment lost 1 base, leaving 8 bases of the junction unmatched. In nucleotides, the CDR3 is TGTGCCAGCAGCTTAGGGGGGACAGGGATTGGGGAAAAACTGTTTTTT. This translates into CASSLGGTGIGEKLFF.

This chain uses TRBV5-1 with TRBJ2-3, with D unresolved. The CDR3 covers 15 residues. Between the trimmed V and J ends, which lost 0 bases and 3 bases, there was a span of 11 bases. From germline, CDR1 is SGHRS and CDR2 YFSETQ. The CDR3 region is CASSLEPLGTDTQYF. The CDR3 DNA reads as TGCGCCAGCAGCTTGGAACCCCTAGGGACAGATACGCAGTATTTT.

The chain joins TRBV5-1 to TRBJ1-1, with unresolved D. Germline V gene lookup returns CDR1 SGHRS and CDR2 YFSETQ. Trimming cost V 0 bases and J 6 bases, with 9 bases left between them. The CDR3 totals 13 residues. The CDR3 DNA sequence: TGCGCCAGCAGCTTGGCGCGCGGGTCTGAAGCTTTCTTT. Translating it yields CASSLARGSEAFF.

The CDR3 DNA sequence: TGTGCCAGCAGCCCTACAGGGGTCTACGAGCAGTACTTC. Its translation is CASSPTGVYEQYF. J is TRBJ2-7 and V is TRBV5-4, with 7 positions matching TRBD1. With V trimmed by 4 bases and J by 3 bases, 4 bases remained unmatched. This CDR3 contains 13 residues. The germline gives CDR1 SGHNT, CDR2 YYREEE (reference sequence).

The chain is built from TRBV6-5 and TRBJ2-6; D unclear. Germline loops: CDR1 MNHEY, CDR2 SVGAGI. The length of the CDR3 is 14 residues. V lost 6 bases and J 4 bases, leaving 10 bases between the germline ends. CDR3 sequence (DNA): TGTGCCAGCAGCACCAGAAACGGGGCCAACGTCCTGACTTTC. It is translated as CASSTRNGANVLTF.

This chain links TRBV6-5 with TRBJ1-1; no firm D call. Germline V gene data show CDR1 as MNHEY and CDR2 as SVGAGI. This CDR3 region has 13 residues. Deletions cut 5 bases from V and 6 bases from J, with 13 bases between. CDR3 region: CASSPSSGAEAFF. The CDR3 DNA is TGTGCCAGCAGTCCTTCATCGGGCGCTGAAGCTTTCTTT.

This CDR3 is CASSLAPGRTTEAFF. DNA of the CDR3: TGCGCCAGCAGCTTGGCCCCGGGCAGAACGACTGAAGCTTTCTTT. The gene calls are TRBV5-1 and TRBJ1-1, with D unresolved. The ends were cut back, 0 bases at V and 5 bases at J, with 14 bases in the middle. CDR1 is SGHRS and CDR2 is YFSETQ in the germline V gene. The CDR3 is 15 residues long. Together with reference TRBV5-1 and TRBJ1-1, the CDR3 gives the full variable domain: KAGVTQTPRYLIKTRGQQVTLSCSPISGHRSVSWYQQTPGQGLQFLFEYFSETQRNKGNFPGRFSGRQFSNSRSEMNVSTLELGDSALYLCASSLAPGRTTEAFFGQGTRLTVV.

Only one count was recorded for this clone. The chain couples TRBV28 to TRBJ1-4; TRBD1 matches at 7 bases. J was trimmed by 10 bases and V by 5 bases; bases with no gene match: 7. The V gene's germline CDR1 is MDHEN and CDR2 SYDVKM. The CDR3 runs 13 residues. The CDR3 coding sequence is TGTGCCAGCAGTAGCCAGGGGGTAAGAAAACTGTTTTTT. Translated: CASSSQGVRKLFF.

The V and J genes are TRBV30 and TRBJ2-5, with 9 positions matching TRBD2. V shed 2 bases and J 4 bases; nucleotides not matched to a gene: 8. Germline CDR1 reads GTSNPN; CDR2 reads SVGIG (reference sequence). This CDR3 comprises 15 residues. The CDR3 region is CAWSTRGSGRETQYF. The CDR3, as DNA: TGTGCCTGGAGTACTCGGGGTAGCGGGAGAGAGACCCAGTACTTC.

This clone has a single count. This chain joins TRBV19 and TRBJ2-1; the D gene is possibly TRBD2 (6 bases). The CDR3 has 17 amino acids. Trimming shortened V by 3 bases and J by 8 bases, and 23 bases separated the two germline ends. The germline gives CDR1 LNHDA, CDR2 SQIVND (reference sequence). The CDR3 loop reads CASSMYRRAGRGHEQFF. The CDR3 DNA sequence: TGTGCCAGTAGTATGTATCGACGTGCCGGGAGAGGGCATGAGCAGTTCTTC.

This rearrangement joins TRBV10-3 to TRBJ2-7, with 13 bases matching TRBD2. The CDR3 has 14 amino acids. The germline V gene has CDR1 ENHRY and CDR2 SYGVKD. V lost 4 bases and J lost 8; bases outside the gene matches: 5. The CDR3 DNA is TGTGCCATCAGTGTCGGACTAGCGGGAGCTCAGCAGTACTTC. It encodes CAISVGLAGAQQYF.

This chain links TRBV19 with TRBJ2-2; D is ambiguous. Trimming left V 8 bases short and J 8 bases short, with 15 bases between. The CDR3 runs to 13 residues. Germline CDR1 reads LNHDA; CDR2 reads SQIVND (reference sequence). The CDR3 nucleotides read TGTGCCAGTTCCGTTAGGGATAGAGGGGAGCTGTTTTTT. This sequence encodes CASSVRDRGELFF.

The V call is TRBV5-1, the J call TRBJ1-1; no firm D call. Germline values: CDR1 SGHRS, CDR2 YFSETQ. The CDR3 is 13 amino acids. V lost 1 base and J lost 0, with 4 bases in between. CDR3 in DNA: TGCGCCAGCAGCTTGACAGTGAACACTGAAGCTTTCTTT. Translating gives CASSLTVNTEAFF.

The chain recombines TRBV7-9 with TRBJ2-5; D might be TRBD2 (5 bases). The CDR3 sequence is 11 residues long. V was trimmed by 10 bases and J by 1 base, leaving 7 bases between them. CDR1 SEHNR and CDR2 FQNEAQ come from the germline V gene (reference sequence). The CDR3 region has the DNA TGTGCCACCGGACTCCAAGAGACCCAGTACTTC. Its protein product is CATGLQETQYF.

The chain uses TRBV20-1 and TRBJ2-7; no clear D gene. The germline CDR1 and CDR2 sequences are DFQATT and SNEGSKA (reference sequence). V lost 6 bases and J 5 bases, leaving 11 bases between the germline ends. The CDR3 runs 11 residues. The CDR3 region has the DNA TGCAGTGCGCCCAGACTCAACGAGCAGTACTTC. This sequence encodes CSAPRLNEQYF.

V usage is TRBV9 and J usage is TRBJ2-2, with 11 positions matching TRBD2. Trimming removed 4 bases from V and 7 bases from J; junction bases left unmatched: 6. This CDR3 region has 15 residues. Germline assignment: CDR1 SGDLS and CDR2 YYNGEE. The CDR3 loop is CASSPIAGGSGELFF. DNA of the CDR3: TGTGCCAGCAGCCCCATAGCGGGAGGGAGCGGGGAGCTGTTTTTT. Based on the CDR3 plus reference TRBV9 and TRBJ2-2, the full variable domain is DSGVTQTPKHLITATGQRVTLRCSPRSGDLSVYWYQQSLDQGLQFLIQYYNGEERAKGNILERFSAQQFPDLHSELNLSSLELGDSALYFCASSPIAGGSGELFFGEGSRLTVL.

The V and J genes are TRBV6-5 and TRBJ1-1; no firm D call. With 8 bases removed from V and 1 base from J, the gap between germline ends came to 8 bases. The length of the CDR3 is 12 residues. The germline CDR1 and CDR2 sequences are MNHEY and SVGAGI. The CDR3 is CASARSNTEAFF. CDR3 coding DNA: TGTGCCAGCGCGCGGTCGAACACTGAAGCTTTCTTT.

The J gene is TRBJ2-3, the V gene TRBV5-1; D is uncertain. V lost 2 bases and J 0 bases, leaving 13 bases between the germline ends. Germline V gene lookup returns CDR1 SGHRS and CDR2 YFSETQ. The CDR3 spans 16 residues. DNA for the CDR3: TGCGCCAGCAGCTTTCTTCATGCAGGTAGCACAGATACGCAGTATTTT. Its translation is CASSFLHAGSTDTQYF.

The V call is TRBV4-1, the J call TRBJ2-3, with TRBD2 matching over 13 bases. The CDR3 totals 17 residues. Germline loops: CDR1 MGHRA, CDR2 YSYEKL. V lost 4 bases to trimming and J lost 4 bases; unmatched junction nucleotides: 8. The DNA of the CDR3 is TGCGCCAGCAGCCCGCCCCGGACTAGCGGGAGCTCAGATACGCAGTATTTT. It is translated as CASSPPRTSGSSDTQYF.

The J gene is TRBJ2-5, the V gene TRBV2, with D perhaps matching TRBD1 or TRBD2 (5 bases each). The germline V gene encodes CDR1 SNHLY and CDR2 FYNNEI. Trimming took 7 bases from V and 5 from J, leaving 20 bases between them. The CDR3 is 15 amino acids. The chain's CDR3 is CASTQLGAGRETQYF. The CDR3 DNA follows: TGTGCCAGCACCCAGTTGGGAGCAGGGCGGGAGACCCAGTACTTC.

This chain connects TRBV30 to TRBJ2-7; 7 bases fit TRBD1. This CDR3 has 11 residues. Germline CDR1 is GTSNPN and CDR2 is SVGIG (reference sequence). Trimming took 6 bases from V and 6 from J; bases not matched to a gene: 5. In DNA, the CDR3 is TGTGCCTGTAGTACAGGGGTCGAGCAGTACTTC. It is translated as CACSTGVEQYF.

The V call is TRBV30, the J call TRBJ2-3; D possibly corresponds to TRBD1 (6 bases). V was clipped by 1 base and J by 4 bases, with 9 bases between them. The CDR3 spans 13 residues. In germline, CDR1 is GTSNPN, CDR2 SVGIG (reference sequence). CDR3 in amino acids: CAWSGAGADTQYF. In DNA form, the CDR3 reads TGTGCCTGGAGTGGAGCAGGGGCAGATACGCAGTATTTT.

This clone appeared once. The chain combines TRBV5-1 with TRBJ2-5; 7 bases match TRBD1. The CDR3 loop spans 15 amino acids. The germline V gene encodes CDR1 SGHRS and CDR2 YFSETQ. With V trimmed by 1 base and J by 2 bases, 5 bases remained unmatched. Here the CDR3 DNA reads TGCGCCAGCAGCTTGCGACAGGGAAATCAAGAGACCCAGTACTTC. Translating it yields CASSLRQGNQETQYF.

The chain links TRBV6-1 to TRBJ2-1; 10 bases are shared with TRBD2. After removal of 7 bases from V and 5 bases from J, the junction contained 8 bases not matched to a gene. CDR3 length: 15 residues. In germline, CDR1 is MNHNS, CDR2 SASEGT. Here the CDR3 DNA reads TGTGCCAGCATCCCGACTAGCGGGCCTCACAATGAGCAGTTCTTC. Its protein is CASIPTSGPHNEQFF.